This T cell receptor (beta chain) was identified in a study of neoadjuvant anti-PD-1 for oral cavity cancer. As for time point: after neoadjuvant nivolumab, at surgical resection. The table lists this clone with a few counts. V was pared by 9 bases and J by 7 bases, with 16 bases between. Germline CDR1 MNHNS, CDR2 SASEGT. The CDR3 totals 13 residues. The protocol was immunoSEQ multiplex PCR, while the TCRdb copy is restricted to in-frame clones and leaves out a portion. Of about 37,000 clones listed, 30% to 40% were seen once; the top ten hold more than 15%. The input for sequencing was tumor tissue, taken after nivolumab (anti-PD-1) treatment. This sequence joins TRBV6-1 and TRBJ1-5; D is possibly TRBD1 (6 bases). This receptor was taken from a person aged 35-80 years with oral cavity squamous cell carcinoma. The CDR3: CASLQGLRQPQHF. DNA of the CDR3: TGTGCCAGTCTACAGGGATTGCGACAGCCCCAGCATTTT.